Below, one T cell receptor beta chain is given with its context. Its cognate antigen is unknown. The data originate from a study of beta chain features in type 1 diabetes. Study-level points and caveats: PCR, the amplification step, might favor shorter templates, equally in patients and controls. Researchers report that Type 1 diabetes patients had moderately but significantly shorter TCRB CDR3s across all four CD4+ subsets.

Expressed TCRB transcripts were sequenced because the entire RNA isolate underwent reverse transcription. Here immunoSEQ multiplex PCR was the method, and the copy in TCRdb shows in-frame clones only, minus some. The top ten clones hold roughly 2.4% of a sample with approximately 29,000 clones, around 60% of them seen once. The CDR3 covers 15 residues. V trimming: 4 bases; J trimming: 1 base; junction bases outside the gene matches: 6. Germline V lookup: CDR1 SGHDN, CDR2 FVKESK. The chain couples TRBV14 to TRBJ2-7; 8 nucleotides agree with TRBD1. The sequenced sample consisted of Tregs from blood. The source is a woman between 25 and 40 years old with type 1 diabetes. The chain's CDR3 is CASSLGTGTSYEQYF. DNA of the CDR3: TGTGCCAGCAGCCTCGGGACAGGTACTTCCTACGAGCAGTACTTC.